This TCR beta chain was found in a study of shared clonotypes between healthy human individuals. Overall study context: Those who served as donors were a couple of women and three men between the ages of 18 and 49. Regarding the study as a whole: There were few donors, and this limited the genetic and exposure-history diversity represented. It was observed that roughly 5.1% of naive CD4 clonotypes were shared across several donors.

The method was immunoSEQ multiplex PCR; TCRdb's version includes in-frame clones alone and lacks a portion of them. This table has roughly 2.5 million clones, more than 90% appearing once. This clone turned up a few times. Its target is unknown. The CDR3 runs to 15 residues. Trimming cost V 0 bases and J 3 bases; bases outside gene matches: 5. The V gene's germline CDR1 is SGDLS and CDR2 YYNGEE. This clonotype was sampled from a young man in good health. Sequencing used naive CD4+ T cells sorted from blood. Documented subset: CD45RA+ positively selected. The rearrangement links TRBV9 to TRBJ1-1, with 7 nucleotides matching TRBD1. This CDR3 is CASSVAGTVDTEAFF. The DNA of the CDR3 is TGTGCCAGCAGCGTAGCCGGGACAGTTGACACTGAAGCTTTCTTT.